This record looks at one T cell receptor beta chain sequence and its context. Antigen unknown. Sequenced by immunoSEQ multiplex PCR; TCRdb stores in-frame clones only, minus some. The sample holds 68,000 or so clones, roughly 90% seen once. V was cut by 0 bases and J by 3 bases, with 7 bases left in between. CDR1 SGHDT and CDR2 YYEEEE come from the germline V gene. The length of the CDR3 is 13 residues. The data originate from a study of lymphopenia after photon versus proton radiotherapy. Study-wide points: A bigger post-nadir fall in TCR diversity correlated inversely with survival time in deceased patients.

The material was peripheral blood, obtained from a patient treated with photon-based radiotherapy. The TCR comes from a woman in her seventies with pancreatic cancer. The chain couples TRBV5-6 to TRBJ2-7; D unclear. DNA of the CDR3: TGTGCCAGCAGCTTGGTTTCCGTCTACGAGCAGTACTTC. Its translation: CASSLVSVYEQYF.